The rows below give T cell receptor beta chains drawn from one sample of a study of lymphopenia after photon versus proton radiotherapy. TCRdb's copy holds only in-frame clones and misses some; the assay was immunoSEQ multiplex PCR. The data contain 150,000 to 200,000 clones, more than 85% of them singletons. Sequenced here: peripheral blood, sampled from a patient treated with photon-based radiotherapy. These receptors were taken from a man in his fifties or sixties with gastric cancer. Each CDR3 is given with its conserved first and last residue. A D gene is named only where the DNA matches it firmly. Clone size is shown for a subset of rows, as once, few, many or a class of expanded clone.

-	TRBV29-1	TRBJ2-7	-	CSARTDYEQYF	TGCAGCGCTAGGACAGACTACGAGCAGTACTTC
-	TRBV7-2	TRBJ1-1	-	CASSAYRPGQSNTEAFF	TGTGCCAGCAGCGCCTATAGGCCTGGACAGTCGAACACTGAAGCTTTCTTT
-	TRBV7-9	TRBJ1-1	once	CASSLGVSEAFF	TGTGCCAGCAGCTTAGGGGTGAGTGAAGCTTTCTTT
-	TRBV28	TRBJ2-5	-	CASGLRETQYF	TGTGCCAGCGGACTTCGGGAGACCCAGTACTTC
TRBD1	TRBV9	TRBJ1-2	-	CASSATTGGAYGYTF	TGTGCCAGCAGCGCCACGACAGGGGGCGCCTATGGCTACACCTTC
-	TRBV23-1	TRBJ1-1	once	CASSQSYHSWQGGNTEAFF	TGCGCCAGCAGTCAATCGTATCATTCTTGGCAGGGTGGGAACACTGAAGCTTTCTTT
-	TRBV10-3	TRBJ1-2	-	CAISESILADRGNYGYTF	TGTGCCATCAGTGAGTCGATATTAGCGGACCGCGGGAACTATGGCTACACCTTC
-	TRBV10-3	TRBJ1-3	-	CAINGRASGNTIYF	TGTGCCATCAATGGGAGGGCCTCTGGAAACACCATATATTTT
-	TRBV5-5	TRBJ1-4	-	CASSLWGGEANEKLFF	TGTGCCAGCAGCTTGTGGGGTGGGGAGGCTAATGAAAAACTGTTTTTT
TRBD1	TRBV23-1	TRBJ2-5	once	CASSQSKGALPQETQYF	TGCGCCAGCAGTCAATCAAAGGGGGCTCTCCCTCAAGAGACCCAGTACTTC
-	TRBV30	TRBJ1-1	-	CASNRNTEAFF	TGTGCCTCAAATAGGAACACTGAAGCTTTCTTT
-	TRBV2	TRBJ1-1	-	CASSGVSEAFF	TGTGCCAGCAGTGGAGTCTCTGAAGCTTTCTTT
TRBD2	TRBV5-1	TRBJ2-5	-	CASTQGLAGVETQYF	TGCGCCAGCACCCAAGGACTAGCGGGAGTAGAGACCCAGTACTTC
-	TRBV28	TRBJ1-1	-	CASSSRRIEAFF	TGTGCCAGCAGCTCGCGGCGTATTGAAGCTTTCTTT
-	TRBV5-1	TRBJ2-5	-	CASSLGSDQETQYF	TGCGCCAGCAGCTTAGGGTCGGATCAAGAGACCCAGTACTTC
-	TRBV5-1	TRBJ2-3	-	CASSGGIGSDTQYF	TGCGCCAGCAGCGGGGGAATCGGATCGGATACGCAGTATTTT
-	TRBV7-2	TRBJ2-5	-	CASSSGLGTQYF	TGTGCCAGCAGTTCGGGACTCGGGACCCAGTACTTC
-	TRBV7-2	TRBJ2-7	-	CASAGASYEQYF	TGTGCCAGCGCCGGGGCCTCCTACGAGCAGTACTTC
-	TRBV6-5	TRBJ1-2	-	CASSQTAYYGYTF	TGTGCCAGCAGCCAGACAGCATACTATGGCTACACCTTC
-	TRBV7-2	TRBJ1-2	-	CASSLVGAGTPNYGYTF	TGTGCCAGCAGCTTAGTGGGGGCAGGGACCCCTAACTATGGCTACACCTTC
TRBD2	TRBV7-8	TRBJ2-7	-	CASSLLGLAGSHEQYF	TGTGCCAGCAGCTTACTCGGTCTAGCGGGATCCCACGAGCAGTACTTC
-	TRBV18	TRBJ2-7	-	CASSLADTSSYEQYF	TGTGCCAGCTCACTAGCCGACACCAGCTCCTACGAGCAGTACTTC
-	TRBV2	TRBJ1-5	-	CASRLLGSNQPQHF	TGTGCCAGCAGGCTCTTGGGTAGCAATCAGCCCCAGCATTTT
TRBD1	TRBV14	TRBJ1-2	-	CASSQVRTGGYGYTF	TGTGCCAGCAGCCAAGTCCGGACAGGGGGATATGGCTACACCTTC
TRBD2	TRBV2	TRBJ2-2	-	CASSAASGVNTGELFF	TGTGCCAGCAGTGCGGCTAGCGGGGTTAACACCGGGGAGCTGTTTTTT
-	TRBV19	TRBJ2-7	-	CASSEPGRIYEQYF	TGTGCCAGTAGCGAACCGGGACGGATCTACGAGCAGTACTTC
-	TRBV7-7	TRBJ2-5	-	CASSFNMAGTQYF	TGTGCCAGCAGCTTTAATATGGCGGGGACCCAGTACTTC